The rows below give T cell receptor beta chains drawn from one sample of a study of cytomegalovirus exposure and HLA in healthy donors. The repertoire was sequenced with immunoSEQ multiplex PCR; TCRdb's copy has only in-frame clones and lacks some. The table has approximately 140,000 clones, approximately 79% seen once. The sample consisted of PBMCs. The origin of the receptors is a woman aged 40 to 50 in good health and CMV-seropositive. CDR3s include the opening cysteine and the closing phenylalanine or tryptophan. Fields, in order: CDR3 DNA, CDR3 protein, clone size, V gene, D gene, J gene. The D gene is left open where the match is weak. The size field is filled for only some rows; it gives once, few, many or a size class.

TGTGCCAGCAGCTTGGCGGACAGGGGGCACTATGGCTACACCTTC CASSLADRGHYGYTF - TRBV5-6 TRBD1 TRBJ1-2
TGTGCTAGTGGTTTTTTAGCCTCCGGGTCCCAGCATTTT CASGFLASGSQHF - TRBV12-5 - TRBJ1-5
TGTGCCAGCAGTTCCACAGGGCTAACTAATGAAAAACTGTTTTTT CASSSTGLTNEKLFF - TRBV28 - TRBJ1-4
TGTGCCAGCAGCCTAGGGGCAGATGCCTACGAGCAGTACTTC CASSLGADAYEQYF - TRBV7-7 - TRBJ2-7
TGCGCCAGCAGCCATGACGGGACAGTTGCTAATGAAAAACTGTTTTTT CASSHDGTVANEKLFF - TRBV4-1 TRBD1 TRBJ1-4
TGTGCCAGCAGCACCTCGGGGCGGGGGGGCGTGTACGAGCAGTTCTTC CASSTSGRGGVYEQFF - TRBV7-2 TRBD2 TRBJ2-1
TGTGCCAGCGTACCCGGGGGGGGACCAACCTACGAGCAGTACTTC CASVPGGGPTYEQYF - TRBV6-1 TRBD2 TRBJ2-7
TGCGCCAGCAGCCAAGCTGCCGGGGGGGAGCAGTTCTTC CASSQAAGGEQFF - TRBV4-1 TRBD2 TRBJ2-1
TGTGCCATCAGGGCCCAGAACACTGAAGCTTTCTTT CAIRAQNTEAFF - TRBV10-3 - TRBJ1-1
TGTGCCAGCAGTTCAACCGGGACAGGGGGACCCTACGAGCAGTACTTC CASSSTGTGGPYEQYF - TRBV28 TRBD1 TRBJ2-7
TGTGCCAGTAGGAAGGGGGCCGGCTATGGCTACACCTTC CASRKGAGYGYTF - TRBV19 TRBD1 TRBJ1-2
TGTGCCAGCAGGGAGGACAGGGCGGGCAATCAGCCCCAGCATTTT CASREDRAGNQPQHF - TRBV2 TRBD1 TRBJ1-5
TGTTCCAGCACGTTGTGGGACAGGGTTTATTCTGGGGCCAACGTCCTGACTTTC CSSTLWDRVYSGANVLTF - TRBV7-9 TRBD1 TRBJ2-6
TGTGCCAGCAGCTTAGTTCGGACAGGGTATGCGCCCCAGCATTTT CASSLVRTGYAPQHF once TRBV7-2 TRBD1 TRBJ1-5